This TCR beta chain is drawn from a study of shared clonotypes between healthy human individuals. For the study at large: Used for every donor were three CD4 naive, three CD4 memory, two CD8 naive and one CD8 memory plate.

General study points: Represented diversity, genetic and exposure-history alike, was limited by few donors.

The germline CDR1 and CDR2 sequences are MGHRA and YSYEKL. The CDR3 has 15 amino acids. Trimming cost V 0 bases and J 5 bases, with 13 bases left between them. This clone was picked up one time. The antigen remains unidentified. Deep-level running was used for the assay. Measured with immunoSEQ multiplex PCR; TCRdb has only the in-frame clones, and not every one. In the table there are about 640,000 clones, roughly 78% of which are singletons. V gene TRBV4-1 combines with J gene TRBJ2-5; perhaps TRBD2 as D (7 bases). Sequenced material: memory CD4+ T cells sorted from blood. The subset is: CD45RA-negative fraction. The TCR sequence derives from a woman aged 25 to 45 in good health. Here the CDR3 DNA reads TGCGCCAGCAGCCAAGACACGGGGGGCGTCGAGACCCAGTACTTC. It yields the protein CASSQDTGGVETQYF.